These T cell receptor beta chains were read from a single sample in a study of T cell repertoires in cytomegalovirus infection. One entry per CDR3 protein, called by TCRdb with MiXCR from the reads. The repertoire holds about 260,000 distinct CDR3 sequences, with 12% to 15% as singletons. Input material: PBMCs. These receptors all come from a human donor in good health (CMV status not recorded). Some clones in this sample may be carry-over from other donors' samples. Each CDR3 is given with its conserved first and last residue. Fields, in order: J gene, clone size, D gene, V gene, CDR3 DNA, CDR3 protein. D genes are given only for firm matches. For some rows the clone size is stated as once, few or many, or as a class when expanded; others skip it.

TRBJ2-2,few,-,TRBV25-1,TGTGCCAGCAGTGAATTCGTGGACGCCGGGGAGCTGTTTTTT,CASSEFVDAGELFF
TRBJ2-1,few,-,TRBV6-2/TRBV6-3,TGTGCCAGCAGATTGGACCCCCTGGACGATGAGCAGTTCTTC,CASRLDPLDDEQFF
TRBJ1-2,-,TRBD1,TRBV15,TGTGCCACCAGTTCCGGGACAGGGGGCAGCTATGGCTACACCTTC,CATSSGTGGSYGYTF
TRBJ1-2,many,TRBD1,TRBV2,TGTGCCAGCAGTGAGGACAGGCTCTCTTATGGCTACACCTTC,CASSEDRLSYGYTF
TRBJ2-7,many,-,TRBV10-2,TGCGCCAGCACGGGGGCCTACGAGCAGTACTTC,CASTGAYEQYF
TRBJ2-1,-,-,TRBV6-1,TGTGCCAGCAGTTCTCCGGGACCATTCTACAATGAGCAGTTCTTC,CASSSPGPFYNEQFF
TRBJ2-3,few,-,TRBV9,TGTGCCAGCAGCGCACACCGGGACGGACCAGATACGCAGTATTTT,CASSAHRDGPDTQYF
TRBJ2-1,few,TRBD2,TRBV20-1,TGCAGTGCGTCAGGACTAGCGGGGCTTAAGGATGAGCAGTTCTTC,CSASGLAGLKDEQFF
TRBJ2-6,-,-,TRBV19,TGTGCCAGTAGTATTACCGGGAGTGGGGCCAACGTCCTGACTTTC,CASSITGSGANVLTF
TRBJ2-1,many,-,TRBV24-1,TGTGCCACCAGTGTCCGAGGTGGCGATGAGCAGTTCTTC,CATSVRGGDEQFF
TRBJ2-1,few,TRBD2,TRBV20-1,TGCAGTGCTAGTGGGCGAAGGGGACTAGCGGGAGAGAATGAGCAGTTCTTC,CSASGRRGLAGENEQFF
TRBJ2-1,many,-,TRBV4-1,TGCGCCAGCAGCCAAGACGGGTCGGGCGATGAGCAGTTCTTC,CASSQDGSGDEQFF
TRBJ1-5,few,-,TRBV20-1,TGCAGTGCCAAGAGGGGACTAGAGCCCCAGCATTTT,CSAKRGLEPQHF
TRBJ2-3,-,TRBD2,TRBV20-1,TGCAGTGCTGGTCCGGGACTAGCGGGAGCAGCAGATACGCAGTATTTT,CSAGPGLAGAADTQYF
TRBJ1-4,many,-,TRBV7-8,TGTGCCAGCAGGCCCGGACGTGCTAATGAAAAACTGTTTTTT,CASRPGRANEKLFF
TRBJ2-7,many,-,TRBV7-2,TGTGCCAGCAGCTTATATGGCGGGCTCCTCTACGAGCAGTACTTC,CASSLYGGLLYEQYF
TRBJ2-7,many,TRBD2,TRBV4-2,TGTGCCAGCAGCCAAGATCGGGGGGGCCCGTACGAGCAGTACTTC,CASSQDRGGPYEQYF
TRBJ2-7,few,-,TRBV5-1,TGCGCCAGCAGTGACGGGACTGTGAGCTCCTACGAGCAGTACTTC,CASSDGTVSSYEQYF
TRBJ2-7,-,-,TRBV11-2,TGTGCCAGCAGCCTCAGGAGGGGAATGGCTTTTTACGAGCAGTACTTC,CASSLRRGMAFYEQYF
TRBJ2-7,many,-,TRBV4-2,TGTGCCAGCAGCCAAGATAACGGACAACCCTCCTACGAGCAGTACTTC,CASSQDNGQPSYEQYF
TRBJ2-1,-,-,TRBV4-2,TGTGCCAGCAGCCAAGATTCTGGAACCCTACAGTTCTTC,CASSQDSGTLQFF
TRBJ2-7,-,TRBD1,TRBV7-9,TGTGCCAGCAGCTTAACCCCCGGACAGGGGAGCTCCTACGAGCAGTACTTC,CASSLTPGQGSSYEQYF
TRBJ1-1,few,-,TRBV2,TGTGCCAGCAGACAGGATATGAACACTGAAGCTTTCTTT,CASRQDMNTEAFF
TRBJ2-4,few,-,TRBV29-1,TGCAGCGCCGAAAGTACTAACAAAAACATTCAGTACTTC,CSAESTNKNIQYF
TRBJ2-6,many,-,TRBV7-8,TGTGCCAGCGTACTCGACGCCTCAGCCGGGGCCAACGTCCTGACTTTC,CASVLDASAGANVLTF
TRBJ2-2,few,TRBD1,TRBV7-9,TGTGCCAGCAGCCGAATACAGGGGGCAAGCGGGGAGCTGTTTTTT,CASSRIQGASGELFF
TRBJ1-1,many,-,TRBV12-3/TRBV12-4,TGTGCCAGCAGTTTTAGGGGAGTGGACACTGAAGCTTTCTTT,CASSFRGVDTEAFF
TRBJ1-1,-,-,TRBV7-9,TGTGCCACCGGACGGCCAGGGAACACTGAAGCTTTCTTT,CATGRPGNTEAFF
TRBJ2-7,-,-,TRBV24-1,TGTGCCACCAGTGACCTGGGGGACCACGAGCAGTACTTC,CATSDLGDHEQYF
TRBJ2-5,many,-,TRBV14,TGTGCCAGCAGCCCACAGGGTTGGCAAGCGGGAACCCAGTACTTC,CASSPQGWQAGTQYF
TRBJ1-1,few,-,TRBV7-3,TGTGCCAGCAGCCAGGACACGTTCACTGAAGCTTTCTTT,CASSQDTFTEAFF
TRBJ2-3,-,-,TRBV5-1,TGCGCCAGCAGCCGGATTCCCACAGATACGCAGTATTTT,CASSRIPTDTQYF
TRBJ2-5,few,-,TRBV5-1,TGCGCCAGCAGTCCCCTCGGAACAGGGACGTTACAAGAGACCCAGTACTTC,CASSPLGTGTLQETQYF
TRBJ1-4,few,-,TRBV4-2,TGTGCCAGCAGGGGGGGGGAAGGTGAAAAACTGTTTTTT,CASRGGEGEKLFF
TRBJ2-5,-,TRBD2,TRBV28,TGTGCCAGCAGTAGGACTAGCGGGAGGGCCGCCCAAGACACCCAGTATTTC,CASSRTSGRAAQDTQYF
TRBJ1-1,few,-,TRBV5-1,TGCGCCAGCAGCCTGCAGGGGCGGGACAACACTGAAGCTTTCTTT,CASSLQGRDNTEAFF
TRBJ2-1,few,-,TRBV29-1,TGCAGCGTTGAAGGAGGCCGAAGGGGTACTCGCGGCAATAATGAGCAGTTCTTC,CSVEGGRRGTRGNNEQFF
TRBJ2-1,-,TRBD2,TRBV12-3/TRBV12-4,TGTGCCAGCAGTTCTTCACTAGCGGGAATCGATGAGCAGTTCTTC,CASSSSLAGIDEQFF
TRBJ2-7,-,-,TRBV10-3,TGTGCCATCAGGCAGGGGTACGAGCAGTACTTC,CAIRQGYEQYF